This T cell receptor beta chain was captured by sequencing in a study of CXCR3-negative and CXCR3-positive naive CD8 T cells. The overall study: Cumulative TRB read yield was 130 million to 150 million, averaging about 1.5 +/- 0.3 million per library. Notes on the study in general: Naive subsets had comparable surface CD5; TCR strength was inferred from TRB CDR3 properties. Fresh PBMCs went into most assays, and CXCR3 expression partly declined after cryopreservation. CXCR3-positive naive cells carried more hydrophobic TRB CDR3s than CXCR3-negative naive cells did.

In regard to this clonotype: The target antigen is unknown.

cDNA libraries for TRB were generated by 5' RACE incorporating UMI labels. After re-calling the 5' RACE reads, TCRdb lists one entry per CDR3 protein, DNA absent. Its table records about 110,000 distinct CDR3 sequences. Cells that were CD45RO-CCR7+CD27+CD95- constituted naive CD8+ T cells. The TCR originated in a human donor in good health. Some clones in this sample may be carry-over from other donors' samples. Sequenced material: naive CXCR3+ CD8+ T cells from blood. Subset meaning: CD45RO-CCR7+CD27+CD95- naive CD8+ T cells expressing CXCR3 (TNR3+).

CDR3 amino acids: CASSQLYQETQYF. This chain uses TRBV14 with TRBJ2-5. Germline assignment: CDR1 SGHDN and CDR2 FVKESK. This CDR3 comprises 13 residues.